This passage covers 6 T cell receptor beta chains from one sample sequenced in a study of T cells in women clearing cervical HPV infection. Assay used: immunoSEQ multiplex PCR; TCRdb lists only in-frame clones, some missing. Here the sample table reports fewer than 50,000 clones. Sequenced: blood buffy coat. The receptor source for this set is a woman between 18 and 70 years old with a cervical HPV16 infection that either progressed to CIN3+ or cleared (not recorded which).

On this clone itself: With the read ending 3 residues before the CDR3 end, the germline J gene is used to fill in that end. The J gene is TRBJ2-1, the V gene TRBV20-1; D may be TRBD2 (6 bases). The V end lost 3 bases, the J end lost 3 bases, and 21 bases lay between the germline ends. Germline CDR1 DFQATT, CDR2 SNEGSKA (reference sequence). The CDR3 is 17 residues long. CDR3 DNA (partial): TGCAGTGCTAGTGTTGCGGCTAGCGCGAAATACTACAATGAG. Translated: CSASVAASAKYYNE. In full, the CDR3 reads CSASVAASAKYYNEQFF.

Points on this clone: The CDR3 extends 3 residues past the end of the read, so its final part is completed from the germline J gene. V gene TRBV24-1 combines with J gene TRBJ1-1; D may be TRBD1 (5 bases). This CDR3 region has 14 residues. The V end lost 6 bases, the J end lost 2 bases, and 12 bases lay between the germline ends. The germline V gene has CDR1 KGHDR and CDR2 SFDVKD. The CDR3 DNA, read in part, is TGTGCCACCAGTAGTGACAGCCCCAACACTGAA. Protein: CATSSDSPNTE. The whole CDR3 protein reads CATSSDSPNTEAFF.

Points on this clone: The read ends 3 residues shy of where the CDR3 ends; the end is completed using the germline J gene. The rearrangement joins TRBV30 to TRBJ2-2; possible D gene TRBD1, 5 bases. In germline, CDR1 is GTSNPN, CDR2 SVGIG (reference sequence). V shed 2 bases and J shed 1 base, with 11 bases lying between them. This CDR3 region has 15 residues. Incomplete CDR3 DNA: TGTGCCTGGAGTCCGACAGAAATGAACACCGGGGAG. Residues: CAWSPTEMNTGE. The whole CDR3 sequence reads CAWSPTEMNTGELFF.

Points on this clone: The read is 3 residues too short to cover the CDR3 end, so that end is filled in from the germline J gene. The chain carries TRBV2 and TRBJ1-2, with a tentative D call TRBD1 (6 bases). Germline CDR1 reads SNHLY; CDR2 reads FYNNEI. The CDR3 sequence is 15 residues long. Trimming took 4 bases from V and 6 from J, leaving 18 bases between them. The sequenced CDR3 bases are TGTGCCAGCAGTGGACCTGGGGGGGGCGCGGATGGC. It translates to CASSGPGGGADG. The full-length CDR3 reads as CASSGPGGGADGYTF. The full variable domain, with the rest looked up from reference TRBV2 and TRBJ1-2, is EPEVTQTPSHQVTQMGQEVILRCVPISNHLYFYWYRQILGQKVEFLVSFYNNEISEKSEIFDDQFSVERPDGSNFTLKIRSTKLEDSAMYFCASSGPGGGADGYTFGSGTRLTVV.

Turning to this clone: The read ends 3 residues early relative to the CDR3; the germline J gene fills the gap. The V and J genes are TRBV19 and TRBJ1-5; 8 nucleotides agree with TRBD1. The CDR3 consists of 17 residues. The trim removed 3 bases at V and 2 bases at J, leaving 9 bases unmatched. CDR1 LNHDA and CDR2 SQIVND come from the germline V gene (reference sequence). CDR3 bases read: TGTGCCAGTAGTATGTCCCCAGGGGGCGCAGGCAATCAGCCC. Translated: CASSMSPGGAGNQP. In full, the CDR3 reads CASSMSPGGAGNQPQHF.

On this clone: The read finishes 3 residues shy of the CDR3 end, and the germline J gene is used to complete it. V usage is TRBV7-3 and J usage is TRBJ1-1; 11 bases map to TRBD1. The CDR3 has 15 residues. Germline V gene lookup returns CDR1 SGHTA and CDR2 FQGTGA. V gave up 0 bases and J gave up 6 bases; unmatched junction bases: 3. The sequenced part of the CDR3 DNA is TGTGCCAGCAGCTTAACGGGACAGGGGGGAGCTGAA. Translated: CASSLTGQGGAE. The whole CDR3 region reads CASSLTGQGGAEAFF.